This T cell receptor (beta chain) was identified during a study of T cells in women clearing cervical HPV infection. The germline V and J ends were trimmed by 0 bases and 1 base, with 16 bases remaining between them. CDR3 length: 17 amino acids. Germline V CDR1 and CDR2: SGHVS, FNYEAQ. Remarks on this clone: The DNA ends 3 residues before the CDR3 does, and the rest of the CDR3 is filled in from the germline J gene.

Produced via immunoSEQ multiplex PCR; TCRdb's table is partial and in-frame only. The sample has 13,000 to 15,000 clones, and its top ten clones hold about 20%. The receptor's source is a woman aged 18 to 75 with a cervical HPV16 infection that either progressed to CIN3+ or cleared (not recorded which). The chain carries TRBV7-6 and TRBJ2-7; D is possibly TRBD2 (6 bases). The sequencing sample was made of blood buffy coat. The CDR3 DNA, read in part, is TGTGCCAGCAGCTTAGCAATGGGGGACTCTTCTTCCTACGAG. This translates into CASSLAMGDSSSYE. The complete CDR3 reads CASSLAMGDSSSYEQYF.